The 22 T cell receptor beta chains listed next were all sequenced from one sample in a study of post-analysis software for immune sequencing data. Findings and limits, study-wide: About five TRBV segments (TRBV5-6, TRBV5-1 and TRBV20-1 among them) occurred more frequently in patients than in controls.

The antigens for these receptors are not known. cDNA libraries of TCR beta carried unique molecular identifiers. TCRdb reprocessed the PCR reads with MiXCR, giving one entry per CDR3 protein. The table shows about 500,000 distinct CDR3 sequences, with roughly 45% occurring only once. What was sequenced was blood. The receptor set was obtained from a girl aged 10-17 years with multiple sclerosis.

In DNA, the CDR3 is TGTGCCAGCAGTTTGAGTTCACGGTCGAACACTGAAGCTTTCTTT. Its protein product is CASSLSSRSNTEAFF. V and J are TRBV12-3 or TRBV12-4 and TRBJ1-1; no firm D call. The ends were cut back, 3 bases at V and 1 base at J, with 12 bases in the middle. This CDR3 is 15 amino acids long.

The rearrangement uses TRBV12-3 or TRBV12-4 and TRBJ2-2, with a possible D match to TRBD2 (6 bases). Trimming cost V 7 bases and J 3 bases, with 18 bases left between them. The length of the CDR3 is 16 residues. The CDR3 DNA is TGTGCCAGCACCGTTTGGAGGGCTCAGGACACCGGGGAGCTGTTTTTT. It specifies CASTVWRAQDTGELFF.

The chain combines TRBV5-1 with TRBJ1-2, with TRBD1 matching 8 bases. Germline loops: CDR1 SGHRS, CDR2 YFSETQ. This CDR3 has 15 amino acids. Unmatched junction bases numbered 8, after V lost 4 bases and J lost 3 bases. CDR3 DNA: TGCGCCAGCAGCCCGACAGGGGAGTTGGACTATGGCTACACCTTC. It specifies CASSPTGELDYGYTF.

V is TRBV19 and J is TRBJ2-7, with D maybe TRBD1 (5 bases). The CDR3 is 15 residues long. V was trimmed by 1 base and J by 3 bases, leaving 13 bases between them. From germline, CDR1 is LNHDA and CDR2 SQIVND (reference sequence). CDR3 nucleotides: TGTGCCAGTAGTATAGTTACAGGTGCCGACTACGAGCAGTACTTC. Its translation is CASSIVTGADYEQYF.

This chain connects TRBV9 to TRBJ2-1, with D uncertain. The CDR3 is made up of 15 amino acids. CDR1 SGDLS and CDR2 YYNGEE come from the germline V gene. The ends were cut back, 4 bases at V and 0 bases at J, with 11 bases in the middle. The CDR3 region is CASSPMSGSYNEQFF. DNA for the CDR3: TGTGCCAGCAGCCCCATGAGTGGCTCCTACAATGAGCAGTTCTTC. Based on the CDR3 plus reference TRBV9 and TRBJ2-1, the full variable domain is DSGVTQTPKHLITATGQRVTLRCSPRSGDLSVYWYQQSLDQGLQFLIQYYNGEERAKGNILERFSAQQFPDLHSELNLSSLELGDSALYFCASSPMSGSYNEQFFGPGTRLTVL.

The chain combines TRBV5-1 with TRBJ2-3, with D possibly TRBD2 on 5 matching bases. The V gene's germline CDR1 is SGHRS and CDR2 YFSETQ. The CDR3 covers 14 residues. V lost 0 bases and J lost 3, with 8 bases in between. The CDR3 sequence is CASSLGRETDTQYF. The DNA of the CDR3 is TGCGCCAGCAGCTTGGGACGGGAAACAGATACGCAGTATTTT.

This clonotype was seen a few times. The chain joins TRBV15 to TRBJ1-2; TRBD1 agrees at 8 bases. Trimming cost V 6 bases and J 5 bases; bases outside gene matches: 8. CDR1 and CDR2 (germline): LNHNV, YYDKDF (reference sequence). This CDR3 spans 14 amino acids. CDR3 region: CATSQGTGQYGYTF. As DNA, the CDR3 is TGTGCCACCAGTCAAGGGACAGGACAATATGGCTACACCTTC.

This clonotype was picked up a small number of times. The chain uses TRBV20-1 and TRBJ2-1; possibly TRBD2 for D (5 bases). The CDR3 sequence is 11 residues long. Germline V gene data show CDR1 as DFQATT and CDR2 as SNEGSKA (reference sequence). Deletions cut 6 bases from V and 9 bases from J, with 12 bases between. CDR3 residues: CSASRGSEQFF. The CDR3 bases are TGCAGTGCGAGTCGTGGGAGTGAGCAGTTCTTC.

In regard to this clonotype: Compared with germline, one end of the junction differs, possibly owing to a read error. The CDR3 coding sequence is TGCGCCACCAGCAGAGATCAGGGGATCCACGAGCAGTACTTC. This sequence encodes CATSRDQGIHEQYF. V is TRBV15 and J is TRBJ2-5, with D maybe TRBD1 (6 bases). The J call may be wrong; the DNA end is better matched by TRBJ2-7. The CDR3 has 14 residues. Per germline, CDR1 LNHNV and CDR2 YYDKDF (reference sequence).

This rearrangement joins TRBV7-3 to TRBJ2-1, with 13 bases fitting TRBD2. CDR1 and CDR2 from the germline V gene are SGHTA and FQGTGA. The CDR3 runs to 17 residues. V shed 5 bases, J shed 4 bases, and the junction held 8 bases outside the gene matches. The CDR3 here is CASSVGTSGEFYNEQFF. The DNA of the CDR3 is TGTGCCAGCAGCGTAGGGACTAGCGGGGAATTTTACAATGAGCAGTTCTTC.

The V and J genes are TRBV20-1 and TRBJ1-1, with D uncertain. Trimming removed 3 bases at V and 5 bases at J, with 13 bases between. The CDR3 loop spans 13 amino acids. The V gene's germline CDR1 is DFQATT and CDR2 SNEGSKA (reference sequence). CDR3 loop: CSASRVRATEAFF. CDR3 DNA: TGCAGTGCTAGTCGGGTCAGAGCGACTGAAGCTTTCTTT.

The chain combines TRBV24-1 with TRBJ2-5, with D possibly being TRBD2 (6 bases). Near its end, the DNA agrees better with TRBJ2-7, so the J call may be wrong. The CDR3 covers 12 residues. Per the germline V gene, CDR1 is KGHDR and CDR2 is SFDVKD. CDR3 loop: CATSDAGYEQYF. CDR3 DNA sequence: TGTGCCACCAGTGATGCGGGGTACGAGCAGTACTTC.

This chain joins TRBV20-1 and TRBJ2-1, with a weak D call TRBD2 (6 bases). The ends were cut back, 5 bases at V and 9 bases at J, with 11 bases in the middle. The CDR3 consists of 11 residues. Germline assignment: CDR1 DFQATT and CDR2 SNEGSKA (reference sequence). The CDR3 here is CSALRLVEQFF. The CDR3 coding sequence is TGCAGTGCTCTCAGACTAGTTGAGCAGTTCTTC.

The genes are TRBV19 and TRBJ1-5; unclear D gene. The CDR3 covers 14 residues. CDR1 is LNHDA and CDR2 is SQIVND in the germline V gene (reference sequence). V lost 6 bases, J lost 5 bases, and 14 bases lay in between. CDR3 coding DNA: TGTGCCAGTAGCGGGTCGGAGGGCGATCAGCCCCAGCATTTT. Its protein product is CASSGSEGDQPQHF.

In its sample, this clonotype was seen once. V is TRBV18 and J is TRBJ2-3; D gene unclear. This CDR3 is built from 15 residues. V lost 0 bases and J 1 base, leaving 8 bases between the germline ends. CDR1 is KGHSH, CDR2 LQKENI, per germline. The CDR3 spells CASSPPDRGTDTQYF. The CDR3 region has the DNA TGTGCCAGCTCACCACCTGATAGGGGCACAGATACGCAGTATTTT.

With regard to this clonotype: The conserved phenylalanine or tryptophan is not found at the CDR3 terminus, so this likely reflects a read error. The rearrangement uses TRBV5-4 and TRBJ2-3; possible D gene TRBD2, 5 bases. The CDR3 extends over 14 amino acids. Trimming removed 4 bases at V and 2 bases at J, with 11 bases between. Germline CDR1 and CDR2: SGHNT and YYREEE (reference sequence). The CDR3 loop reads CASSTGFYTDTQYI. CDR3 nucleotide sequence: TGTGCCAGCAGCACGGGATTTTACACAGATACGCAGTATATT.

The J gene is TRBJ2-3, the V gene TRBV15; a possible D gene is TRBD2 (5 bases). V lost 2 bases, J lost 0 bases, and 15 bases lay in between. Per germline, CDR1 LNHNV and CDR2 YYDKDF (reference sequence). CDR3 length: 17 amino acids. The CDR3, as DNA: TGTGCCACCAGCAGAAGAGGGCCGCGAGCTAGCACAGATACGCAGTATTTT. It yields the protein CATSRRGPRASTDTQYF. The variable domain in full, with the rest retrieved from reference TRBV15 and TRBJ2-3, is DAMVIQNPRYQVTQFGKPVTLSCSQTLNHNVMYWYQQKSSQAPKLLFHYYDKDFNNEADTPDNFQSRRPNTSFCFLDIRSPGLGDTAMYLCATSRRGPRASTDTQYFGPGTRLTVL.

Turning to this clonotype: A read error may be the cause here, since a much bigger clone is one base away. The V gene is TRBV29-1, the J gene TRBJ2-5; a possible D gene is TRBD2 (6 bases). The CDR3 consists of 15 residues. Germline CDR1 reads SQVTM; CDR2 reads ANQGSEA. CDR3 sequence: CSVVRDLAEEEAQYF. The CDR3 coding sequence is TGCAGCGTTGTTCGTGACTTAGCGGAGGAAGAGGCCCAGTACTTC.

This clonotype has more than one count but fewer than ten. The rearrangement uses TRBV12-3 or TRBV12-4 and TRBJ1-5; 10 bases line up with TRBD1. This CDR3 contains 17 residues. V was pared by 6 bases and J by 6 bases, with 14 bases of the junction left unmatched. As DNA, the CDR3 is TGTGCCAGCAGAGACATCCCAGGGACAGGGGCTAGTCAGCCCCAGCATTTT. Protein: CASRDIPGTGASQPQHF.

The chain employs TRBV5-6 and TRBJ2-3, with 9 bases lining up with TRBD1. CDR1 is SGHDT and CDR2 is YYEEEE in the germline V gene. Trimming took 6 bases from V and 3 from J; bases not matched to a gene: 11. The CDR3 consists of 16 residues. The CDR3 sequence: CASIKTTGGRTDTQYF. The CDR3 region has the DNA TGTGCCAGCATAAAAACGACAGGGGGTCGGACAGATACGCAGTATTTT.

The gene calls are TRBV7-9 and TRBJ2-7, with TRBD2 as a possible D gene (6 bases). Germline CDR1 and CDR2: SEHNR and FQNEAQ (reference sequence). This CDR3 is built from 15 residues. Trimming pared 1 base from V and 2 bases from J, leaving 12 bases between. Here the CDR3 reads CASSLDGGTAYEQYF. The CDR3 bases are TGTGCCAGCAGCTTAGACGGCGGGACGGCCTACGAGCAGTACTTC.

V is TRBV12-3 or TRBV12-4 and J is TRBJ1-6, with 8 bases fitting TRBD1. The trim removed 1 base at V and 9 bases at J, leaving 5 bases unmatched. CDR3 size: 15 residues. The CDR3 sequence: CASSLVRDRLSPLHF. CDR3 nucleotide sequence: TGTGCCAGCAGTTTAGTCCGGGACAGGCTTTCACCCCTCCACTTT.